This note documents a single T cell receptor beta chain sequence. The antigen is not known. Trimming left V 7 bases short and J 3 bases short, with 15 bases between. Germline assignment: CDR1 SGHTA and CDR2 FQGNSA. This CDR3 has 14 amino acids. TCRdb ran MiXCR on the 5' RACE reads and lists one entry per CDR3 protein. The table records some 300,000 distinct CDR3 sequences, roughly 9% of them present only once. The data are from a study of T cells after yellow fever vaccination. The study's findings and limits: After the booster, roughly 96% of CD4 and approximately 87% of CD8 primary-response clones were re-detected.

The chain joins TRBV7-2 to TRBJ1-1; no clear D. The sequence was collected from a man between 18 and 29 years old who received the YFV17D yellow fever vaccine. This specimen consisted of CD4+ T cells sorted from PBMCs, obtained 5 days after the yellow fever booster vaccination. This CDR3 is CASTQPGLYTEAFF. In DNA, the CDR3 is TGTGCCAGCACCCAACCAGGTTTATACACTGAAGCTTTCTTT. Full variable domain (outside the CDR3, taken from reference TRBV7-2 and TRBJ1-1): GAGVSQSPSNKVTEKGKDVELRCDPISGHTALYWYRQSLGQGLEFLIYFQGNSAPDKSGLPSDRFSAERTGGSVSTLTIQRTQQEDSAVYLCASTQPGLYTEAFFGQGTRLTVV.